This TCR beta chain comes out of a study of T cell responses to AZD1222 COVID-19 vaccine (dated by TCRdb to about 2021). Some background on the complete study: A total of about 240 trial participants underwent TCR sequencing, of whom 207 received two doses of AZD1222 and about 26 received two doses of the MenACWY control vaccine. Trial participants were enrolled into age subgroups of 18-55, 56-69 and 70-plus years, which contained approximately 150, 28 and 58 TCR-sequenced participants, respectively. The paper's findings and limits, for the study overall: Conclusions about previously exposed vaccinees are limited because only five or six AZD1222 recipients were SARS-CoV-2 seropositive at baseline. Vaccine-associated CD4 TCRs spanned the whole spike protein, with dominant responses in regions 160-218 and 743-854. Reportedly, close to half of the unique spike-specific TCRs recognized epitopes lying outside the regions that are mutated in the B.1.351 and B.1.1.7 variants. A significant rise in spike-specific TCR breadth and depth was observed after two AZD1222 doses relative to day 0 and relative to MenACWY recipients. Because no day 14 peak-response samples were available, the repertoires could be characterized only after the peak T cell response. Participants were mostly white British, with more females than males. The authors suggested clonal diversity may have been underestimated. The 56-69-year group was small, and its depth increase did not reach significance, likely because of low power.

Comments on this clone: Its binding antigen is unknown. No much larger clone exists at a distance of one base, and base qualities are not known.

The CDR3 regions of human TCRbeta chains were analyzed by immunosequencing. In the original analysis: Repertoire TCRs were matched against a reference library of SARS-CoV-2-specific TCRs generated with the MIRA antigen-specificity platform. Breadth was defined as the fraction of unique TCRs that were SARS-CoV-2-associated, and depth was defined as the fraction of total T cells that were SARS-CoV-2-associated. Each spike-specific TCR was assigned to its reactive spike region and to a CD4 or CD8 class using the MIRA data. Log10-transformed breadth and depth values were compared by one-way ANOVA with Sidak's multiple comparisons tests. TCRdb stores this immuneACCESS table with in-frame sequences only. Part of the clones is absent; in the studies checked, under half of the shortfall reflects unresolved V genes, and no reason is known for the rest. V, J and clone size were drawn from that table, and D and trimming were deduced from the DNA. The sample contains 100,000 to 150,000 clones, roughly 92% of them found a single time. 0.85% to 1.2% of the sample is taken by the ten largest.

The time point label of this sample denotes: about 28 days (+/-7) after the second vaccine dose. AZD1222 recipients given second doses at about 4 weeks or at about 12 weeks were pooled, since spike-specific TCR depth and breadth were not found to differ between the two schedules. Samples from vaccinated people were obtained from the UK trials COV001 and COV002, which included a single-blind randomized controlled phase 2/3 trial of AZD1222 (ChAdOx1 nCoV-19) in healthy adults. Trial participant PBMC samples were collected at day 0 and day 28 after the second dose for TCRbeta chain sequencing. Taken from cysteine to phenylalanine, the CDR3 has 12 residues. The sequence is cut down to CDR3 DNA, 36 bases in frame from base 1. V sheds 4 bases and J sheds 7 bases, leaving 8 bases between their ends. Per the germline V gene (reference sequence), SEHNR is the CDR1 and FQNEAQ is the CDR2.

The sequenced sample was peripheral blood, obtained 28 days after the second AZD1222 dose. The receptor was isolated from an adult who received the AZD1222 COVID-19 vaccine. The chain is made from TRBV7-9 and TRBJ2-1; perhaps TRBD1 is the D gene, with 6 bases matching. CDR3 region: CASSSQGNEQFF. The sequenced DNA is TGTGCCAGCAGCTCACAGGGAAATGAGCAGTTCTTC.